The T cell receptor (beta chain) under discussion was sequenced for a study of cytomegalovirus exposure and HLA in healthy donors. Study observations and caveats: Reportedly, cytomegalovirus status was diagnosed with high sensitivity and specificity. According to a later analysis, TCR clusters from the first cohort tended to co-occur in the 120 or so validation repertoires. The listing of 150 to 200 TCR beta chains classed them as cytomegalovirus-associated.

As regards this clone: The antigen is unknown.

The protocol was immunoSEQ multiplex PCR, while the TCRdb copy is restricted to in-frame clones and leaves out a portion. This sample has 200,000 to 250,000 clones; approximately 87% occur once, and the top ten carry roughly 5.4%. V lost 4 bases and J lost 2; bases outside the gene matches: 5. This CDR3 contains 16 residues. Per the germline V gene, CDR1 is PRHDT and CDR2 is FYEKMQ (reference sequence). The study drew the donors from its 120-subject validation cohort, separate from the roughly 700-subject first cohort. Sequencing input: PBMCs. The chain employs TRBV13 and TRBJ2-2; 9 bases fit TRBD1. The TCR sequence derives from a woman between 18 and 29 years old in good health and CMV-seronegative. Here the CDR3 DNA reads TGTGCCAGCAGCTCGAGGACAGGGGAAAACACCGGGGAGCTGTTTTTT. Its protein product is CASSSRTGENTGELFF.